This TCR beta chain was identified in a study of cytomegalovirus exposure and HLA in healthy donors. Clones were sequenced by immunoSEQ multiplex PCR, and TCRdb holds only the in-frame ones, with some missing. The table has approximately 150,000 clones, 85% to 90% seen once. Germline V CDR1 and CDR2: SQVTM, ANQGSEA. This CDR3 has 17 amino acids. The V end was cut by 3 bases, the J end by 0 bases, with 18 bases between. Notes on the study in general: Three chains tied to CMV proved CMV antigen-specific in vitro. First-cohort TCR clusters were later found to tend to co-occur in the 120 or so validation repertoires.

For this clone: Its antigen is currently unknown.

What was sequenced was PBMCs. The genes are TRBV29-1 and TRBJ2-1, with D possibly TRBD1 on 6 matching bases. The sequence was collected from a woman between 18 and 29 years old in good health and CMV-seropositive. This chain's CDR3 is CSVDVWQGLSSYNEQFF. CDR3 nucleotides: TGCAGCGTTGATGTTTGGCAGGGGCTAAGCTCCTACAATGAGCAGTTCTTC.